This TCR beta chain was observed in a study of type 1 regulatory T cells. About the study: T-allo10 is a Tr1-enriched, alloantigen-specific CD4 T cell product made in vitro.

This CDR3 has 16 residues. Per the germline V gene, CDR1 is SGDLS and CDR2 is YYNGEE. V was pared by 0 bases and J by 1 base, with 13 bases between. TCRdb reprocessed the reads with MiXCR, giving one entry per CDR3 protein. The sample records approximately 97,000 distinct CDR3 sequences, 30% to 35% being singletons. Material for sequencing was CD4+ T cells, either the whole sample or a sorted fraction (not recorded which). This clonotype was sampled from a human donor in good health. The chain employs TRBV9 and TRBJ2-5; D is perhaps TRBD2 (5 bases). The CDR3: CASSVEATGIQETQYF. As DNA, the CDR3 is TGTGCCAGCAGCGTAGAAGCGACGGGGATCCAAGAGACCCAGTACTTC.